One and the same sample provided the 24 T cell receptor beta chains below, sequenced in a study of T-cell reconstitution after alpha-beta-depleted transplantation in children. Researchers prepared the TCRbeta library using unique molecular identifiers, the study reports. TCRdb fed the PCR reads into MiXCR, producing one record per CDR3 protein. The sample has 90,000 to 130,000 distinct CDR3 sequences; 10% are singletons. The material sequenced was PBMCs from the stem cell graft donor, taken from the stem cell graft. The receptors were gathered from a human donor who donated a stem cell graft to a child with acute lymphoblastic leukemia.

This clonotype was observed at least ten times. The V gene is TRBV10-3, the J gene TRBJ1-2, with 7 bases fitting TRBD1. CDR3 length equals 16 residues. Germline assignment: CDR1 ENHRY and CDR2 SYGVKD. V shed 3 bases and J 4 bases; nucleotides not matched to a gene: 11. The CDR3 spells CAISEQGSNWSYGYTF. The DNA for the CDR3 is TGTGCCATCAGTGAACAGGGGAGCAATTGGAGCTATGGCTACACCTTC.

This clonotype has ten or more counts. CDR3 DNA sequence: TGTGCCAGCAGTTGGGGGGGGAGCACAGATACGCAGTATTTT. Its translation: CASSWGGSTDTQYF. The genes are TRBV12-3 or TRBV12-4 and TRBJ2-3; TRBD2 aligns across 7 bases. Germline trimming cut 4 bases from V and 0 bases from J; bases unmatched to any gene: 1. The CDR3 loop spans 14 amino acids.

This clonotype occurred many times. The chain joins TRBV4-3 to TRBJ2-7; D is possibly TRBD1 or TRBD2 (5 bases each). The CDR3 totals 18 residues. Germline loops: CDR1 LGHNA, CDR2 YSLEER. Trimming shortened V by 2 bases and J by 5 bases, and 25 bases separated the two germline ends. The CDR3 loop is CASSQSYRRTPGVHEQYF. The CDR3 DNA reads as TGCGCCAGCAGCCAAAGTTATCGGAGGACACCGGGCGTCCACGAGCAGTACTTC.

This clonotype was found many times. J is TRBJ1-1 and V is TRBV12-3 or TRBV12-4, with TRBD1 as a possible D gene (6 bases). The V gene lost 8 bases and the J gene lost 7 bases, with 8 bases spanning the gap. The CDR3 extends over 10 amino acids. DNA for the CDR3: TGTGCCAGCGGACAGAATGAAGCTTTCTTT. Translating gives CASGQNEAFF.

In this sample, this clonotype turned up many times. J is TRBJ2-7 and V is TRBV18; 8 bases line up with TRBD2. There are 15 residues in the CDR3. Germline V gives CDR1 KGHSH, CDR2 LQKENI. Trimming at V came to 3 bases and at J to 0 bases, leaving 4 bases not matched to a gene. This chain's CDR3 is CASSPETSASYEQYF. CDR3 DNA sequence: TGTGCCAGCTCACCGGAGACTAGCGCCTCCTACGAGCAGTACTTC.

This clonotype has a count of ten or more. The V gene is TRBV5-1, the J gene TRBJ2-7; D is possibly TRBD2 (7 bases). The V and J ends lost 4 bases and 3 bases respectively, with 11 bases between them. The CDR3 length is 13 residues. Germline V lookup: CDR1 SGHRS, CDR2 YFSETQ. The CDR3 DNA reads as TGCGCCAGCAGCACAGGGACTAACTACGAGCAGTACTTC. This encodes CASSTGTNYEQYF.

This clonotype was seen repeatedly, ten times or more. V is TRBV5-1 and J is TRBJ2-3, with D possibly matching TRBD2 (5 bases). This CDR3 region has 14 residues. V was cut by 4 bases and J by 2 bases, with 11 bases left in between. Germline V gene sequence: CDR1 SGHRS, CDR2 YFSETQ. CDR3 sequence reads: CASSLGAPTDTQYF. In DNA form, the CDR3 reads TGCGCCAGCAGCCTGGGAGCTCCCACAGATACGCAGTATTTT.

This clonotype showed up many times. The chain employs TRBV10-3 and TRBJ1-1; possible D gene TRBD1, 6 bases. V lost 2 bases and J 1 base, leaving 17 bases between the germline ends. This CDR3 has 17 residues. Germline V gives CDR1 ENHRY, CDR2 SYGVKD. Here the CDR3 DNA reads TGTGCCATCAGTGAGACCTTACAGGTGGGGGCGAACACTGAAGCTTTCTTT. This sequence encodes CAISETLQVGANTEAFF.

The chain carries TRBV7-9 and TRBJ2-3; 7 bases are a match to TRBD1. This CDR3 has 14 amino acids. Germline V gene data show CDR1 as SEHNR and CDR2 as FQNEAQ (reference sequence). V shed 0 bases, J shed 6 bases, and the junction held 3 bases outside the gene matches. The CDR3 nucleotides are TGTGCCAGCAGCTTAGCGACAGGGCTGGATACGCAGTATTTT. It is translated as CASSLATGLDTQYF.

Ten or more counts support this clonotype. At one boundary the junction diverges from the germline segment, which might be a read error. V gene TRBV7-2 combines with J gene TRBJ2-4; D assignment may be TRBD1 or TRBD2 (5 bases each). This CDR3 region has 12 residues. The germline CDR1 and CDR2 sequences are SGHTA and FQGNSA. The CDR3 DNA reads TGTGCCAGCAGCTTACAACGGGACCGGTGGGACTTC. It codes for CASSLQRDRWDF.

This clonotype was picked up many times. In DNA form, the CDR3 reads TGTGCCAGCCAAGGACAGGCCGGTAACACCGGGGAGCTGTTTTTT. Translating gives CASQGQAGNTGELFF. The chain recombines TRBV2 with TRBJ2-2; 7 bases line up with TRBD1. Germline CDR1 reads SNHLY; CDR2 reads FYNNEI. The CDR3 spans 15 residues. V was clipped by 8 bases and J by 2 bases; unmatched bases: 8.

Many counts were recorded for this clonotype. The chain uses TRBV6-2 or TRBV6-3 and TRBJ1-1, with TRBD1 as a possible D gene (6 bases). The CDR3 covers 14 residues. The germline V gene has CDR1 MNHEY and CDR2 SVGEGT. The V end was cut by 5 bases, the J end by 6 bases, with 16 bases between. The CDR3 protein is CASSTITGSSEAFF. The CDR3 DNA reads as TGTGCCAGCAGTACGATCACAGGGAGCTCTGAAGCTTTCTTT.

This clonotype occurred many times. The chain recombines TRBV28 with TRBJ1-2; D is unresolved. This CDR3 is built from 13 residues. Trimming cost V 2 bases and J 10 bases, with 14 bases left between them. Germline V gene lookup returns CDR1 MDHEN and CDR2 SYDVKM. The CDR3 region has the DNA TGTGCCAGCAGTTTAAAGGCCCCCCAGACCTACACCTTC. This translates into CASSLKAPQTYTF.

This clonotype was counted many times. This rearrangement joins TRBV20-1 to TRBJ2-5; D is unclear. V lost 3 bases to trimming and J lost 5 bases, with 10 bases between them. The CDR3 sequence is 12 residues long. Germline V lookup: CDR1 DFQATT, CDR2 SNEGSKA (reference sequence). The CDR3 DNA is TGCAGTGCTAGGGTGGTTGGGGAGACCCAGTACTTC. Its translation: CSARVVGETQYF.

This clonotype was recorded at least ten times. The chain joins TRBV12-3 or TRBV12-4 to TRBJ1-5; 7 positions match TRBD1. V trimming: 3 bases; J trimming: 1 base; junction bases outside the gene matches: 6. The CDR3 spans 16 residues. CDR3 bases: TGTGCCAGCAGTTTGAAGGGGGCAGGGAGCAATCAGCCCCAGCATTTT. Protein sequence: CASSLKGAGSNQPQHF.

This clonotype has at least ten counts. The rearrangement uses TRBV7-2 and TRBJ1-4; D unresolved. The germline V and J ends were trimmed by 1 base and 3 bases, with 15 bases remaining between them. Germline CDR1 reads SGHTA; CDR2 reads FQGNSA. The CDR3 is 17 amino acids. For the CDR3, the DNA is TGTGCCAGCAGCTTAGGGTCGTTGGCAGGCGCTAATGAAAAACTGTTTTTT. It codes for CASSLGSLAGANEKLFF.

This clonotype was recorded at least ten times. CDR3 in DNA: TGTGCCAGCAGCTTCGGGCAGGGGGTAATCAACGAGCAGTACTTC. This translates into CASSFGQGVINEQYF. The V call is TRBV13, the J call TRBJ2-7, with 7 positions matching TRBD1. The junction had 10 bases not matched to a gene; V was cut back by 3 bases and J by 5 bases. The CDR3 has 15 amino acids. In germline, CDR1 is PRHDT, CDR2 FYEKMQ (reference sequence).

In this sample, this clonotype turned up many times. The chain uses TRBV25-1 and TRBJ2-5, with 11 bases fitting TRBD1. V was pared by 6 bases and J by 1 base, with 4 bases of the junction left unmatched. In germline, CDR1 is MGHDK, CDR2 SYGVNS. The CDR3 length is 15 residues. In DNA, the CDR3 is TGTGCCAGCAGGAGGGGGACAGGGGGCCAAGAGACCCAGTACTTC. This gives the protein CASRRGTGGQETQYF.

This clonotype was recorded at least ten times. The gene calls are TRBV4-1 and TRBJ2-7; 7 nucleotides agree with TRBD1. In germline, CDR1 is MGHRA, CDR2 YSYEKL. CDR3 length: 15 amino acids. V trimming: 4 bases; J trimming: 2 bases; junction bases outside the gene matches: 8. For the CDR3, the DNA is TGCGCCAGCAGCCCACGCTCAGGGGGACCCTACGAGCAGTACTTC. Its translation: CASSPRSGGPYEQYF.

The table lists this clonotype with many counts. Here the CDR3 reads CASSQDFRSSGANVLTF. CDR3 in DNA: TGCGCCAGCAGCCAAGATTTCCGGTCATCTGGGGCCAACGTCCTGACTTTC. The chain employs TRBV4-3 and TRBJ2-6; D is ambiguous. The germline V gene encodes CDR1 LGHNA and CDR2 YSLEER. Trimming stripped 0 bases from V and 1 base from J, with 10 bases between. CDR3 length: 17 amino acids.

This clonotype was found many times. This chain links TRBV5-1 with TRBJ1-4; D is unresolved. Germline V gene data show CDR1 as SGHRS and CDR2 as YFSETQ. With 0 bases removed from V and 6 bases from J, the gap between germline ends came to 15 bases. CDR3 length: 16 residues. CDR3 protein: CASSLGYREMDEKLFF. DNA for the CDR3: TGCGCCAGCAGCTTGGGCTACCGGGAGATGGATGAAAAACTGTTTTTT.

In this sample, this clonotype turned up many times. The chain recombines TRBV19 with TRBJ1-2, with 7 bases matching TRBD1. V shed 4 bases, J shed 6 bases, and the junction held 14 bases outside the gene matches. The V gene's germline CDR1 is LNHDA and CDR2 SQIVND (reference sequence). The CDR3 has 16 amino acids. CDR3 in DNA: TGTGCCAGTAGTACCTGGGACAGCCGACGTGGGAATGGCTACACCTTC. Encoded protein: CASSTWDSRRGNGYTF.

In its sample, this clonotype was seen many times. The rearrangement joins TRBV27 to TRBJ2-7; weak D call: TRBD1 (6 bases). The CDR3 runs to 14 residues. V was clipped by 7 bases and J by 2 bases, with 15 bases between them. Germline CDR1 and CDR2: MNHEY and SMNVEV (reference sequence). Written as DNA, the CDR3 is TGTGCCAGCATCCGACAGGAGTACCCCTACGAGCAGTACTTC. This gives the protein CASIRQEYPYEQYF.

This clonotype has a count of ten or more. This chain links TRBV20-1 with TRBJ2-7; D unclear. The V gene's germline CDR1 is DFQATT and CDR2 SNEGSKA (reference sequence). CDR3 length: 15 amino acids. Between the trimmed V and J ends, which lost 3 bases and 0 bases, there was a span of 15 bases. CDR3 protein: CSASDGDRPSYEQYF. CDR3 in DNA: TGCAGTGCTAGTGATGGGGATCGCCCCTCCTACGAGCAGTACTTC.